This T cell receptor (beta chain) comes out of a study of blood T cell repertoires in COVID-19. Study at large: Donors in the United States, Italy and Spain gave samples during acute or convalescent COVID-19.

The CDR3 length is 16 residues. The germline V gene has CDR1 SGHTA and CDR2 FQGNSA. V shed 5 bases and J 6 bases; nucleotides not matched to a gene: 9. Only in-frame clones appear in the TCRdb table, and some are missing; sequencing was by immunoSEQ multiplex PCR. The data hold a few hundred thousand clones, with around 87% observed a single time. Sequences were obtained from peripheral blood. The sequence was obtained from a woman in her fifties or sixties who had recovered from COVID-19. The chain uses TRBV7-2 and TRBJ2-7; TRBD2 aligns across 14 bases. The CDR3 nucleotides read TGTGCCAGCAGCGACCAGGGACTAGCGGGAGCTCGCGAGCAGTACTTC. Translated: CASSDQGLAGAREQYF.